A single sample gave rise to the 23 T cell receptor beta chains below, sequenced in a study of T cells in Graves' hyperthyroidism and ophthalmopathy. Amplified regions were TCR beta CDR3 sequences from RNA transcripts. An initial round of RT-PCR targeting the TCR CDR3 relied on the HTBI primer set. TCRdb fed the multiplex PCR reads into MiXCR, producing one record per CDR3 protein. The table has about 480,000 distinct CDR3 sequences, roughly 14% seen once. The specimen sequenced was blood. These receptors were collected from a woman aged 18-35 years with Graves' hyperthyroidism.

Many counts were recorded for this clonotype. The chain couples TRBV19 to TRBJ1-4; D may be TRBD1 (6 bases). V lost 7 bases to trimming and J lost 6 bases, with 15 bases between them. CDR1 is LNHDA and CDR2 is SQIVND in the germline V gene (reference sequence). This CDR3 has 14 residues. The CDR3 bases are TGTGCCAGTATGGTCAGGGGTTCGGATGAAAAACTGTTTTTT. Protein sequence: CASMVRGSDEKLFF.

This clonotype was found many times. The CDR3 region is CASSYDRAYNEQFF. CDR3 nucleotides: TGTGCCAGCAGCTATGACAGGGCCTACAATGAGCAGTTCTTC. The genes are TRBV11-3 and TRBJ2-1; 7 bases align to TRBD1. Unmatched junction bases numbered 2, after V lost 4 bases and J lost 2 bases. This CDR3 has 14 amino acids. Germline lookup yields CDR1 SGHNT and CDR2 YENEEA.

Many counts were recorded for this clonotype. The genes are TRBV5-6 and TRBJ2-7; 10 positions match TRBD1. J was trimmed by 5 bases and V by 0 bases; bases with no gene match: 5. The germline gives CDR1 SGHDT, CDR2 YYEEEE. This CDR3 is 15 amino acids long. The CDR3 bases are TGTGCCAGCAGCTTGGGGGACAGGGGTATCCACGAGCAGTACTTC. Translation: CASSLGDRGIHEQYF.

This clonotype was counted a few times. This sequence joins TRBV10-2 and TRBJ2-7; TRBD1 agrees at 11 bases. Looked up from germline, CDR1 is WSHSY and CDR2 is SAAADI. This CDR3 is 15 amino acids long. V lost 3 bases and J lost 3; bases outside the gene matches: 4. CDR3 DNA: TGCGCCAGCAGTGAAAGGACAGGGGGCTTCTACGAGCAGTACGTC. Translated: CASSERTGGFYEQYV.

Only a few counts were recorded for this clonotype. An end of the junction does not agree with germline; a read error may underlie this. DNA for the CDR3: TGTGCTAGCAGCACAAGGGCGGGAGGGGCCAACGTCCTGACTTTC. This encodes CASSTRAGGANVLTF. V usage is TRBV7-7 and J usage is TRBJ2-6, with D possibly being TRBD2 (6 bases). The CDR3 sequence is 15 residues long. In germline, CDR1 is SSHAT, CDR2 FNYEAQ (reference sequence).

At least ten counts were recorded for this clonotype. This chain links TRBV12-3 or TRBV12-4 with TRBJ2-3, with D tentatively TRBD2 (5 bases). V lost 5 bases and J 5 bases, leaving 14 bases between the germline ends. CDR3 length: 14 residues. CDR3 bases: TGTGCCAGCAGTCTTGAGGGTACGTTAGATACGCAGTATTTT. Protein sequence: CASSLEGTLDTQYF.

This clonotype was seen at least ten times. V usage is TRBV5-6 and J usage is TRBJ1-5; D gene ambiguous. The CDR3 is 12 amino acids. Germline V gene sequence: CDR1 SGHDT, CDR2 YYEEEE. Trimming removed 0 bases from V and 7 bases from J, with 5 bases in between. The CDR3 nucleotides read TGTGCCAGCAGCTTGGACCTCCAGCCCCAGCATTTT. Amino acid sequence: CASSLDLQPQHF.

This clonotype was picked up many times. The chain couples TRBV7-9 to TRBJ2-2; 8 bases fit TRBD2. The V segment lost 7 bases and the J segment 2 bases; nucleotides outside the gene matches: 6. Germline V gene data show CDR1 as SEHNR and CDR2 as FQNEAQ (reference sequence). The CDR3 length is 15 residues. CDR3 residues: CASTVAGTNTGELFF. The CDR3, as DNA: TGTGCCAGCACCGTAGCGGGAACCAACACCGGGGAGCTGTTTTTT. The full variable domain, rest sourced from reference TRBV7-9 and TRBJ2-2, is DTGVSQNPRHKITKRGQNVTFRCDPISEHNRLYWYRQTLGQGPEFLTYFQNEAQLEKSRLLSDRFSAERPKGSFSTLEIQRTEQGDSAMYLCASTVAGTNTGELFFGEGSRLTVL.

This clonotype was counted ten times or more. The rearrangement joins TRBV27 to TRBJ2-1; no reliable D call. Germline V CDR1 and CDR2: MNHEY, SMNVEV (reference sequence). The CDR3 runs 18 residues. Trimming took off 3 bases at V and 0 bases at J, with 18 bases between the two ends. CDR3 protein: CASSFSPPAYSSYNEQFF. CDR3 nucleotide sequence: TGTGCCAGCAGTTTTTCCCCGCCAGCGTACAGCTCCTACAATGAGCAGTTCTTC.

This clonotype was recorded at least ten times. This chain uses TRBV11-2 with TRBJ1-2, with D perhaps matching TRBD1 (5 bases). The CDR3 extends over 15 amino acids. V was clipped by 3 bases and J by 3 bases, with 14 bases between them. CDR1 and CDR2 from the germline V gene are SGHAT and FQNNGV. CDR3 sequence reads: CASSFRLGADYGYTF. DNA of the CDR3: TGTGCCAGCAGCTTTAGATTAGGGGCGGACTATGGCTACACCTTC.

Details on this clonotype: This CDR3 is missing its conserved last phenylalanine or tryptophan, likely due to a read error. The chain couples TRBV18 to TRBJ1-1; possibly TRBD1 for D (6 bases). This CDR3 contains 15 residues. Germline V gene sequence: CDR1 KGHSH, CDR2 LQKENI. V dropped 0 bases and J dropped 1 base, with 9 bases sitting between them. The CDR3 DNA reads TGTGCCAGCTCACCACCGTCAGGGGCGAACACTGAAGCTTTCTTG. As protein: CASSPPSGANTEAFL.

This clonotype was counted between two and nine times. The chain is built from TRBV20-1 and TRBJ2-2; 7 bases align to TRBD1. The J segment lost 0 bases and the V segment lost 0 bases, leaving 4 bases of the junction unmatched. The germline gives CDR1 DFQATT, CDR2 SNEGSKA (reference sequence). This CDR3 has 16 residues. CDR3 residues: CSARDHRGTNTGELFF. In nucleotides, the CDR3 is TGCAGTGCTAGAGACCACAGGGGAACGAACACCGGGGAGCTGTTTTTT.

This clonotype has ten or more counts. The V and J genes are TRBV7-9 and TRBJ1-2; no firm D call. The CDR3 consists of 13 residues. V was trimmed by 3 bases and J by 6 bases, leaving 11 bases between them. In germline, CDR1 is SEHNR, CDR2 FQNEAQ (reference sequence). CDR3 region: CASSLALMHGYTF. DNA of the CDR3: TGTGCCAGCAGCTTGGCCCTTATGCATGGCTACACCTTC.

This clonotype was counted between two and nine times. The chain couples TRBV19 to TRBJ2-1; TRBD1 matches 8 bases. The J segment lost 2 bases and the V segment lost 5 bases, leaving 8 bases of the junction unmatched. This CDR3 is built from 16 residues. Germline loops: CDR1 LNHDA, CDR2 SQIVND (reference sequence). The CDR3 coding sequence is TGTGCCAGTAGTGACAGGGGCAGAAAGACCTACAATGAGCAGTTCTTC. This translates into CASSDRGRKTYNEQFF.

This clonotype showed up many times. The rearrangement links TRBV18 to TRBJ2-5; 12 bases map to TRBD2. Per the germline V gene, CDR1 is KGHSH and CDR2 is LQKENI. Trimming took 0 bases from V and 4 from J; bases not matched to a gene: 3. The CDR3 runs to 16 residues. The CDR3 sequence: CASSPPTSGSGETQYF. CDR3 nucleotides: TGTGCCAGCTCACCACCGACTAGCGGGAGCGGAGAGACCCAGTACTTC.

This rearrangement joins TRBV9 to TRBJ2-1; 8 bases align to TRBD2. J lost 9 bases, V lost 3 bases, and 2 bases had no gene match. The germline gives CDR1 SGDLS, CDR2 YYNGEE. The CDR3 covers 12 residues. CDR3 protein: CASSEGTSEQFF. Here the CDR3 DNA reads TGTGCCAGCAGCGAAGGGACTAGTGAGCAGTTCTTC.

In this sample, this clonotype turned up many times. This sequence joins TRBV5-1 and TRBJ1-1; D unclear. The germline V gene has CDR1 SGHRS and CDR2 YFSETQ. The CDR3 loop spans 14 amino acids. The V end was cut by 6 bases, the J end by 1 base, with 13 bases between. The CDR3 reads CASTTAGWNTEAFF. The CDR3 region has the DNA TGCGCCAGCACCACAGCCGGTTGGAACACTGAAGCTTTCTTT.

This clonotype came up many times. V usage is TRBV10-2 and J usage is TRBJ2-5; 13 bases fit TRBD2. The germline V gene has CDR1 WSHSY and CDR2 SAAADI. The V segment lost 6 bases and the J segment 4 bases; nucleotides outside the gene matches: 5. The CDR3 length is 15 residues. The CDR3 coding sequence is TGCGCCAGCAGACTAGCGGGAGGGCCGGCAGAGACCCAGTACTTC. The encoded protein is CASRLAGGPAETQYF.

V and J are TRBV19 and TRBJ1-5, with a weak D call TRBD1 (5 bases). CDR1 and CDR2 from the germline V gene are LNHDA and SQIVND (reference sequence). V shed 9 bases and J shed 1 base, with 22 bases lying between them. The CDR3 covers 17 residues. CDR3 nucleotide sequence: TGTGCCAGAAGGCCTAGGCAGGGCTGGGAGAGCAATCAGCCCCAGCATTTT. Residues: CARRPRQGWESNQPQHF.

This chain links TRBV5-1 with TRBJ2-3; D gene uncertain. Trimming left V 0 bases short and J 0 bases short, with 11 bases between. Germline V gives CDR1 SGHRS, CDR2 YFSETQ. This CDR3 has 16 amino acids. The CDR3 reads CASSLGVVSSTDTQYF. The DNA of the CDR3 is TGCGCCAGCAGCTTGGGGGTAGTCTCTAGCACAGATACGCAGTATTTT.

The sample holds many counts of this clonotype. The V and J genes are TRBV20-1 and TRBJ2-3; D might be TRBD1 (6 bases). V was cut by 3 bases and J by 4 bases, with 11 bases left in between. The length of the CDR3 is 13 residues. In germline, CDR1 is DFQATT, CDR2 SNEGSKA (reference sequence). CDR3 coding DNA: TGCAGTGCTAGTTTACAGGGTGCAGATACGCAGTATTTT. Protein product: CSASLQGADTQYF.

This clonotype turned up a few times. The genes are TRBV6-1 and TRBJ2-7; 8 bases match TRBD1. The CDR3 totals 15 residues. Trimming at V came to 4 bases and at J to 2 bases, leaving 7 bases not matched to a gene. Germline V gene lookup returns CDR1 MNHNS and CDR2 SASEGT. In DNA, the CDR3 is TGTGCCAGCAGTGTGGGGACAGGTCTCACCTACGAGCAGTACTTC. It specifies CASSVGTGLTYEQYF.

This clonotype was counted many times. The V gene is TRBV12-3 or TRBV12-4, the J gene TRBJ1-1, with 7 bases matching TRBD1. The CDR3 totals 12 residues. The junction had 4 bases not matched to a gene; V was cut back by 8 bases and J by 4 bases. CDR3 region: CASFYRGTEAFF. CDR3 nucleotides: TGTGCCAGCTTCTACAGGGGCACTGAAGCTTTCTTT.